Listed below are T cell receptor beta chains from one sample, sequenced in a study of identical twins. TCRdb processed the 5' RACE reads anew with MiXCR; each CDR3 protein has one entry. The sample includes about 530,000 distinct CDR3 sequences, approximately 16% of them seen just once. These same data were also listed under a study on yellow fever vaccine responses in identical twins.

Specimen: CD4+ T cells sorted from blood. Receptors were obtained from a woman under 30 in good health. CDR3s include the opening cysteine and the closing phenylalanine or tryptophan. The order of the fields is CDR3 DNA, CDR3 protein, J gene, clone size, V gene, D gene. The D gene is left open where the match is weak. Only some rows state a clone size, as once, few, many or a class for expanded clones.

TGTGCCAGCAGCCAAACCCGGTCTGAGCAGTTCTTC | CASSQTRSEQFF | TRBJ2-1 | few | TRBV3-1 | .
TGTGCCAGCAGTTTGGGGACCAGCGGGAATTCACCCCTCCACTTT | CASSLGTSGNSPLHF | TRBJ1-6 | . | TRBV28 | .
TGTGCCAGCAGTTACTCGAGACATTCTAGCACAGATACGCAGTATTTT | CASSYSRHSSTDTQYF | TRBJ2-3 | few | TRBV6-5 | .
TGTGCCAGCAGCCTATTTGGGAGGGAAGGCTATGGCTACACCTTC | CASSLFGREGYGYTF | TRBJ1-2 | few | TRBV27 | .
TGTGCCAGCAGTATAGGACTAGCGAACACCGGGGAGCTGTTTTTT | CASSIGLANTGELFF | TRBJ2-2 | few | TRBV6-1 | TRBD2
TGTGCCACCAGTGGTCGGGGGGGTACCGGGGAGCTGTTTTTT | CATSGRGGTGELFF | TRBJ2-2 | . | TRBV24-1 | TRBD2
TGTGCCAGCAGTTTAGTCGGGGAGGGAGGCTACACCTTC | CASSLVGEGGYTF | TRBJ1-2 | . | TRBV12-3/TRBV12-4 | .
TGCGCCAGCAGTAGGTGGCAGGGCCAAGAGACCCAGTACTTC | CASSRWQGQETQYF | TRBJ2-5 | . | TRBV5-1 | .
TGTGCCAGCAGCCAAGAGCGTCGGGGGCCAAACTATGGCTACACCTTC | CASSQERRGPNYGYTF | TRBJ1-2 | few | TRBV3-1 | .
TGTGCCAGCAGCCATACTAGCGGGAGTATAGATACGCAGTATTTT | CASSHTSGSIDTQYF | TRBJ2-3 | . | TRBV3-1 | TRBD2
TGTGCCAGCAGAGTGTCGGGGGCGCGGAATGAGCAGTTCTTC | CASRVSGARNEQFF | TRBJ2-1 | . | TRBV2 | .
TGTGCCAGCAGCTTAGGGCGCGGCAGGGGTGGCACCGGGGAGCTGTTTTTT | CASSLGRGRGGTGELFF | TRBJ2-2 | many | TRBV11-2 | .
TGCGCCAGCAGCCAAGAACCGGGACTAGCGGGGGGGAAGTCCTACAATGAGCAGTTCTTC | CASSQEPGLAGGKSYNEQFF | TRBJ2-1 | few | TRBV4-1 | TRBD2
TGTGCCAGCAGACGGTCCAGCCACGAGCAGTACTTC | CASRRSSHEQYF | TRBJ2-7 | few | TRBV6-5 | .
TGCAGCGTTGAAAAGGGTACTGGAAACACCATATATTTT | CSVEKGTGNTIYF | TRBJ1-3 | few | TRBV29-1 | .
TGTGCAAGGGGTGATGAGCAGTTCTTC | CARGDEQFF | TRBJ2-1 | . | TRBV2 | .
TGTGCCAGCAGCTTAGAGGGTCGCGGGCCGGCGGGGGGGCCCTACAATGAGCAGTTCTTC | CASSLEGRGPAGGPYNEQFF | TRBJ2-1 | few | TRBV11-2 | TRBD2
TGCAGTGCTAACGGGAGCCCCTACGAGCAGTACTTC | CSANGSPYEQYF | TRBJ2-7 | . | TRBV20-1 | .
TGTGCCAGCAGTTACCAGGGATCCGGCTACACCTTC | CASSYQGSGYTF | TRBJ1-2 | few | TRBV2 | .
TGCAGTGCGCCCGGACAAAGACACACTGAAGCTTTCTTT | CSAPGQRHTEAFF | TRBJ1-1 | few | TRBV20-1 | .
TGTGCCAGCAGCCAAATCAATATAGCGGGAAATACGCAGTATTTT | CASSQINIAGNTQYF | TRBJ2-3 | . | TRBV4-2 | TRBD2
TGTGCCAGTAGAAACAGGGGAGGGGATGAAAAACTGTTTTTT | CASRNRGGDEKLFF | TRBJ1-4 | . | TRBV19 | TRBD1
TGTGCCAGCAGTCCTCCGACTAGCGGGAGGGCCTGGGGCACAGATACGCAGTATTTT | CASSPPTSGRAWGTDTQYF | TRBJ2-3 | . | TRBV6-1 | TRBD2
TGCGCCAGCAGCTTGAGGTCCCTGGGGTACGAGCAGTACTTC | CASSLRSLGYEQYF | TRBJ2-7 | few | TRBV5-1 | .
TGTGCCAGCAGCCATAAATCTGGGACAGGAGCTTTCTTT | CASSHKSGTGAFF | TRBJ1-1 | few | TRBV12-3/TRBV12-4 | TRBD1
TGTGCCAGCAGTTTACGGCACAATGAGCAGTTCTTC | CASSLRHNEQFF | TRBJ2-1 | few | TRBV12-3/TRBV12-4 | .
TGTGCCAGCAGCCTGACAGGGGGCAGGAGAGCTTTCTTT | CASSLTGGRRAFF | TRBJ1-1 | . | TRBV27 | TRBD1
TGTGCCAGCGGGGGCACTGGGTTTCGGGCCTACGAGCAGTACTTC | CASGGTGFRAYEQYF | TRBJ2-7 | . | TRBV12-3/TRBV12-4 | .
TGTGCCAGCAGCAAGACTAGCGTCTCCTACAATGAGCAGTTCTTC | CASSKTSVSYNEQFF | TRBJ2-1 | few | TRBV7-3 | TRBD2
TGCGCCAGCAGCATATCTAGCGGACCCACCGGGGAGCTGTTTTTT | CASSISSGPTGELFF | TRBJ2-2 | few | TRBV5-1 | TRBD2
TGTGCCAGCAGCTTATCACAGGGTCTGACAACCGGGGAGCTGTTTTTT | CASSLSQGLTTGELFF | TRBJ2-2 | few | TRBV5-6 | .
TGTGCCAGCAAGTTTGGTGCGGGTCTCTCCTACAATGAGCAGTTCTTC | CASKFGAGLSYNEQFF | TRBJ2-1 | few | TRBV28 | .
TGTGCCAGCAGTCGCCCCTCGGCGGGGGGCACAGATACGCAGTATTTT | CASSRPSAGGTDTQYF | TRBJ2-3 | few | TRBV6-1 | TRBD2
TGTGCCAGCAGCCCAGCGCGTAGTGACACTGAAGCTTTCTTT | CASSPARSDTEAFF | TRBJ1-1 | . | TRBV3-1 | .
TGTGCCAGCAGCCGTACAGGGGGCAAGTACACTGAAGCTTTCTTT | CASSRTGGKYTEAFF | TRBJ1-1 | many | TRBV14 | TRBD1